Only one count was recorded for the clone carrying this T cell receptor beta chain. Its cognate antigen is unknown. These data originate in a study of brain T cells in children with intractable seizures. Surgery cases with the highest brain T cell transcript signatures were chosen for sequencing. Patients received at least one anti-epileptic drug before surgery. Study-wide findings and caveats: Only CDR3 sequence similarity suggested viral specificity, without known HCMV serostatus. Absence of clones before surgery may stem from lower sequencing depth.

Generated by immunoSEQ multiplex PCR, the TCRdb table keeps only in-frame clones and is missing some. Of fewer than 85,000 clones in the sample, approximately 94% were seen once. This CDR3 spans 14 amino acids. Germline values: CDR1 MNHEY, CDR2 SMNVEV (reference sequence). Trimming removed 2 bases from V and 5 bases from J; junction bases left unmatched: 4. V gene TRBV27 combines with J gene TRBJ1-1, with 8 bases that match TRBD1. The sample consisted of peripheral blood, taken at surgery. The TCR was taken from a boy in the first two years of life with tuberous sclerosis and intractable seizures. The CDR3 coding sequence is TGTGCCAGCAGTTTACAGGGGGCGCAGACTGAAGCTTTCTTT. Its translation: CASSLQGAQTEAFF.